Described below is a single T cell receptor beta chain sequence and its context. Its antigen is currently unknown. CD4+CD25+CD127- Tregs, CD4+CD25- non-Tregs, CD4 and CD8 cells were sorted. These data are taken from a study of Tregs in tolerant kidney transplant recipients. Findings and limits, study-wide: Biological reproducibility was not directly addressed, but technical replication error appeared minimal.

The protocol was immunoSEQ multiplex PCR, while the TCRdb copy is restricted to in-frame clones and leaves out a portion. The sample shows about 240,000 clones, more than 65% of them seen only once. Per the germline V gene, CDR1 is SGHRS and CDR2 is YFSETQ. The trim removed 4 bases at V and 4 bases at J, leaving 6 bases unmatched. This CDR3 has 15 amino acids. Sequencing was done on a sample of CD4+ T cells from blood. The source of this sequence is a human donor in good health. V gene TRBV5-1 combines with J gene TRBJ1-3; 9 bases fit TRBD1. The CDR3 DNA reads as TGCGCCAGCAGCCATGGGACAGGGTCCGGAAACACCATATATTTT. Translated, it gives CASSHGTGSGNTIYF. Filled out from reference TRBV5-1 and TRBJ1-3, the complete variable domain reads KAGVTQTPRYLIKTRGQQVTLSCSPISGHRSVSWYQQTPGQGLQFLFEYFSETQRNKGNFPGRFSGRQFSNSRSEMNVSTLELGDSALYLCASSHGTGSGNTIYFGEGSWLTVV.